This T cell receptor beta chain was sequenced for a study of blood T cell repertoires in COVID-19. At the level of the study: COVID-19 samples, acute and convalescent, were from the United States, Italy and Spain. Nucleic acid was either cDNA or gDNA, and it came from T cells, B-cell-depleted T cells, or PBMCs.

Trimming shortened V by 8 bases and J by 6 bases, and 17 bases separated the two germline ends. This CDR3 spans 13 amino acids. Germline CDR1 reads LNHNV; CDR2 reads YYDKDF (reference sequence). Per the original methods: Estimation of nucleated cell counts relied on the amplification of reference gene primers. TCRdb keeps only in-frame clones here, not all; method: immunoSEQ multiplex PCR. D and trimming were read from the DNA, whereas the V and J calls and clone size are those reported in that table. The top ten clones hold roughly 8.2% of a sample with 150,000 to 200,000 clones, just over 85% of them seen once.

The sequenced sample consisted of peripheral blood. This sequence joins TRBV15 and TRBJ2-7; perhaps TRBD1 as D (6 bases). This TCR derives from a man in his fifties or sixties with acute or convalescent COVID-19. CDR3 nucleotides: TGTGCCACCGCGACCTTACAGGGCGGCGAGCAGTACTTC. Translated, it gives CATATLQGGEQYF.